The 20 T cell receptor beta chains presented below share a single source sample, sequenced in a study of CD4 T cells in relation to SARS-CoV-2 and coronaviruses. Before the COVID-19 pandemic, during about 2011-2018, CD4+ T cells were taken from unexposed donors. The repertoire was sequenced with immunoSEQ multiplex PCR; TCRdb's copy has only in-frame clones and lacks some. The table lists tens of thousands of clones, more than 80% of them singletons. What was sequenced was naive CD4+ T cells from PBMCs. Subset in this sample: naive CD4+ T cells isolated by negative enrichment. These receptors originate from a human donor in good health.

This clone was found once. The chain joins TRBV7-2 to TRBJ1-5; no definite D call. The CDR3 length is 15 residues. Trimming removed 0 bases at V and 1 base at J, with 7 bases between. Germline V CDR1 and CDR2: SGHTA, FQGNSA. CDR3 protein: CASSLAPRSNQPQHF. CDR3 nucleotide sequence: TGTGCCAGCAGCTTAGCGCCTCGGAGCAATCAGCCCCAGCATTTT.

The chain links TRBV15 to TRBJ2-7, with 8 nucleotides matching TRBD1. The CDR3 covers 15 residues. Germline CDR1 LNHNV, CDR2 YYDKDF (reference sequence). The V segment lost 5 bases and the J segment 4 bases; nucleotides outside the gene matches: 10. The CDR3, as DNA: TGTGCCACCAGCGGGCGGACAGGGTTAGATTACGAGCAGTACTTC. Protein product: CATSGRTGLDYEQYF.

V usage is TRBV5-1 and J usage is TRBJ2-7; D gene unclear. The CDR3 contains 15 residues. Trimming shortened V by 0 bases and J by 2 bases, and 12 bases separated the two germline ends. Per germline, CDR1 SGHRS and CDR2 YFSETQ. CDR3: CASSLASGGTYEQYF. For the CDR3, the DNA is TGCGCCAGCAGCTTGGCCTCGGGCGGAACCTACGAGCAGTACTTC.

This clone was counted a few times. The chain recombines TRBV5-4 with TRBJ2-3; TRBD2 matches 7 bases. V lost 4 bases and J lost 4; bases outside the gene matches: 9. This CDR3 has 15 amino acids. Germline V gives CDR1 SGHNT, CDR2 YYREEE (reference sequence). The CDR3 nucleotides read TGTGCCAGCAGCCCCAAACGGGGGGACGCAGATACGCAGTATTTT. Its translation is CASSPKRGDADTQYF.

The chain joins TRBV7-2 to TRBJ2-1; 9 bases line up with TRBD2. CDR1 and CDR2 from the germline V gene are SGHTA and FQGNSA. This CDR3 is 16 amino acids long. The V segment lost 2 bases and the J segment 3 bases; nucleotides outside the gene matches: 5. For the CDR3, the DNA is TGTGCCAGCAGCTTAAGTAGCGGGGGTGGCTACAATGAGCAGTTCTTC. Its translation is CASSLSSGGGYNEQFF.

The rearrangement joins TRBV6-2 or TRBV6-3 to TRBJ1-4; D call uncertain. Germline V gene data show CDR1 as MNHEY and CDR2 as SVGEGT. Trimming shortened V by 5 bases and J by 11 bases, and 15 bases separated the two germline ends. This CDR3 comprises 13 residues. CDR3 nucleotides: TGTGCCAGCAGTGTCTCGACGCTCTCTAAACTGTTTTTT. This encodes CASSVSTLSKLFF.

The chain couples TRBV3-1 (or the pseudogene TRBV3-2) to TRBJ1-1; 10 positions agree with TRBD1. In germline, CDR1 is LGHDT, CDR2 YNNKEL (reference sequence). The trim removed 4 bases at V and 5 bases at J, leaving 4 bases unmatched. The CDR3 is 14 residues long. CDR3 nucleotides: TGTGCCAGCAGCCGGACAGGGGGAGGAACTGAAGCTTTCTTT. As protein: CASSRTGGGTEAFF.

The chain has TRBV7-8 and TRBJ1-5; tentatively, D is TRBD1 (6 bases). CDR1 is SGHVS and CDR2 is FQNEAQ in the germline V gene. The CDR3 sequence is 15 residues long. V was trimmed by 2 bases and J by 3 bases, leaving 11 bases between them. As DNA, the CDR3 is TGTGCCAGCAGCTTAACGGGGGGCCCCAATCAGCCCCAGCATTTT. Its translation: CASSLTGGPNQPQHF.

The rearrangement joins TRBV7-2 to TRBJ2-1; D is perhaps TRBD1 (6 bases). V lost 3 bases and J 3 bases, leaving 12 bases between the germline ends. Germline V lookup: CDR1 SGHTA, CDR2 FQGNSA. The CDR3 is 15 residues long. The CDR3 sequence: CASSLTGHDYNEQFF. The CDR3 DNA is TGTGCCAGCAGCTTGACGGGACACGACTACAATGAGCAGTTCTTC.

This chain joins TRBV5-1 and TRBJ1-2; 9 positions match TRBD1. The V gene end was trimmed by 0 bases and the J gene end by 0 bases; junction bases not matched to a gene: 6. CDR1 SGHRS and CDR2 YFSETQ come from the germline V gene. The CDR3 consists of 17 residues. CDR3 region: CASSLEGQGTTNYGYTF. Written as DNA, the CDR3 is TGCGCCAGCAGCTTGGAGGGACAGGGAACAACTAACTATGGCTACACCTTC. The variable domain in full, with the rest retrieved from reference TRBV5-1 and TRBJ1-2, is KAGVTQTPRYLIKTRGQQVTLSCSPISGHRSVSWYQQTPGQGLQFLFEYFSETQRNKGNFPGRFSGRQFSNSRSEMNVSTLELGDSALYLCASSLEGQGTTNYGYTFGSGTRLTVV.

V gene TRBV5-4 combines with J gene TRBJ2-7; 7 nucleotides agree with TRBD2. The length of the CDR3 is 16 residues. V was pared by 4 bases and J by 0 bases, with 10 bases of the junction left unmatched. Germline lookup yields CDR1 SGHNT and CDR2 YYREEE (reference sequence). DNA for the CDR3: TGTGCCAGCAGCCCCTGGGGGGGTATCGGCTCCTACGAGCAGTACTTC. Residues: CASSPWGGIGSYEQYF.

J is TRBJ2-5 and V is TRBV14, with D possibly TRBD2 on 5 matching bases. V was shortened by 3 bases and J by 4 bases, with 15 bases between the two germline ends. Germline lookup yields CDR1 SGHDN and CDR2 FVKESK. This CDR3 is built from 15 residues. CDR3 in amino acids: CASSQKSGSGETQYF. CDR3 sequence (DNA): TGTGCCAGCAGCCAGAAATCGGGGTCCGGAGAGACCCAGTACTTC.

The chain combines TRBV4-1 with TRBJ1-4; D call uncertain. CDR3 length equals 13 residues. CDR1 is MGHRA and CDR2 is YSYEKL in the germline V gene. The V end lost 4 bases, the J end lost 8 bases, and 11 bases lay between the germline ends. Written as DNA, the CDR3 is TGCGCCAGCAGCCTCGGCCGAAAGGAAAAACTGTTTTTT. Protein product: CASSLGRKEKLFF.

This chain connects TRBV6-1 to TRBJ1-4; 9 positions match TRBD1. The CDR3 has 15 amino acids. With 3 bases clipped from V and 4 bases from J, the junction kept 3 bases outside the gene matches. CDR1 MNHNS and CDR2 SASEGT come from the germline V gene. CDR3 nucleotide sequence: TGTGCCAGCAGTGACGCGGGACAGGGTAATGAAAAACTGTTTTTT. Amino acid sequence: CASSDAGQGNEKLFF.

This clone was observed once. This rearrangement joins TRBV6-1 to TRBJ2-2; D is undetermined. V lost 3 bases, J lost 4 bases, and 15 bases lay in between. This CDR3 is built from 16 residues. Germline V gives CDR1 MNHNS, CDR2 SASEGT. CDR3 nucleotides: TGTGCCAGCAGTGAGACCCCCCTTGTAGCCACCGGGGAGCTGTTTTTT. This codes for CASSETPLVATGELFF.

This chain uses TRBV5-5 with TRBJ1-5; D may be TRBD1 (6 bases). CDR1 and CDR2 from the germline V gene are SGHKS and YYEKEE (reference sequence). This CDR3 is 13 amino acids long. The ends were cut back, 3 bases at V and 7 bases at J, with 11 bases in the middle. DNA of the CDR3: TGTGCCAGCAGCTGGACAGAGAAACAGCCCCAGCATTTT. Protein: CASSWTEKQPQHF.

The rearrangement links TRBV6-1 to TRBJ1-4, with TRBD1 as a possible D gene (5 bases). This CDR3 spans 14 amino acids. Germline V gene sequence: CDR1 MNHNS, CDR2 SASEGT. Trimming shortened V by 6 bases and J by 3 bases, and 11 bases separated the two germline ends. The CDR3: CASSLGASNEKLFF. The CDR3 DNA sequence: TGTGCCAGCAGCCTCGGGGCATCTAATGAAAAACTGTTTTTT.

The V and J genes are TRBV4-2 and TRBJ2-2; D gene unclear. The CDR3 contains 15 residues. CDR1 and CDR2 from the germline V gene are LGHNA and YNFKEQ. Trimming shortened V by 0 bases and J by 3 bases, and 8 bases separated the two germline ends. This chain's CDR3 is CASSQDPAYTGELFF. The CDR3 DNA reads as TGTGCCAGCAGCCAAGATCCGGCCTACACCGGGGAGCTGTTTTTT.

The J gene is TRBJ1-1, the V gene TRBV5-5; the D is unclear. The CDR3 length is 15 residues. V was cut by 4 bases and J by 2 bases, with 15 bases left in between. Germline V gene sequence: CDR1 SGHKS, CDR2 YYEKEE (reference sequence). The CDR3 sequence is CASSPWTDFNTEAFF. The CDR3 DNA sequence: TGTGCCAGCAGCCCCTGGACTGACTTTAACACTGAAGCTTTCTTT.

The V gene is TRBV5-4, the J gene TRBJ2-1, with 12 bases matching TRBD2. Germline CDR1 and CDR2: SGHNT and YYREEE (reference sequence). V was clipped by 2 bases and J by 8 bases; unmatched bases: 8. The length of the CDR3 is 16 residues. In DNA, the CDR3 is TGTGCCAGCAGCTTACTACTAGCGGGGGGCTTAGATGAGCAGTTCTTC. It specifies CASSLLLAGGLDEQFF.